The 22 T cell receptor beta chains listed next were all sequenced from one sample in a study of T cells in Graves' hyperthyroidism and ophthalmopathy. Amplification of TCR beta CDR3 regions used RNA as the template. A set of HTBI primers served as the primers for a first-round RT-PCR of the TCR CDR3. TCRdb recomputed calls from the multiplex PCR reads with MiXCR, one row per CDR3 protein. Among around 700,000 distinct CDR3 sequences listed, approximately 18% were seen once. Sequencing was done on a sample of blood. The source of these receptors is a woman aged 45-65 years with Graves' hyperthyroidism that later progressed to Graves' ophthalmopathy.

The rearrangement uses TRBV19 and TRBJ2-2; 7 positions match TRBD1. The CDR3 totals 14 residues. V was pared by 5 bases and J by 6 bases, with 6 bases of the junction left unmatched. Germline CDR1 LNHDA, CDR2 SQIVND (reference sequence). CDR3 protein: CASSDRVESGELFF. Written as DNA, the CDR3 is TGTGCCAGTAGTGACAGGGTTGAGTCCGGGGAGCTGTTTTTT.

The chain is built from TRBV20-1 and TRBJ1-5; D is unresolved. The CDR3 is 13 residues long. V was clipped by 6 bases and J by 2 bases, with 11 bases between them. In germline, CDR1 is DFQATT, CDR2 SNEGSKA (reference sequence). The CDR3 bases are TGCAGTGCCCTGGCTAGGGGCAATCAGCCCCAGCATTTT. Amino acid sequence: CSALARGNQPQHF.

This clonotype has only a few counts. This chain joins TRBV5-1 and TRBJ1-1, with D perhaps matching TRBD1 (6 bases). Trimming stripped 4 bases from V and 4 bases from J, with 11 bases between. The V gene's germline CDR1 is SGHRS and CDR2 YFSETQ. CDR3 size: 13 residues. The CDR3 loop is CASSVDSLTEAFF. The CDR3 region has the DNA TGCGCCAGCAGCGTGGACAGTCTCACTGAAGCTTTCTTT.

The sample holds a few counts of this clonotype. This chain connects TRBV20-1 to TRBJ2-2; tentative D call: TRBD2 (5 bases). Trimming pared 6 bases from V and 0 bases from J, leaving 17 bases between. The CDR3 is made up of 16 amino acids. The germline V gene has CDR1 DFQATT and CDR2 SNEGSKA (reference sequence). The DNA for the CDR3 is TGCAGTGCCAACCGTGGGGAGACTACGAACACCGGGGAGCTGTTTTTT. Protein product: CSANRGETTNTGELFF.

This chain connects TRBV5-1 to TRBJ1-2, with a possible D match to TRBD1 (5 bases). Germline V CDR1 and CDR2: SGHRS, YFSETQ. V gave up 0 bases and J gave up 3 bases, with 12 bases separating them. This CDR3 comprises 15 residues. The CDR3 DNA reads as TGCGCCAGCAGCTTGGAAGGATGGGGGGACTATGGCTACACCTTC. It translates to CASSLEGWGDYGYTF.

The chain is built from TRBV16 and TRBJ2-7; TRBD2 agrees at 8 bases. The CDR3 is 16 amino acids. Germline CDR1 is KGHSY and CDR2 is FQNENV. The V segment lost 4 bases and the J segment 4 bases; nucleotides outside the gene matches: 12. The CDR3 here is CASSPHRRGDAYEQYF. Written as DNA, the CDR3 is TGTGCCAGCAGCCCACATCGGCGGGGGGACGCGTACGAGCAGTACTTC.

Turning to this clonotype: Possible read error: a much larger clone is one base away. This sequence joins TRBV13 and TRBJ1-1; possibly TRBD2 for D (5 bases). The DNA end is more similar to TRBJ2-2, so the J call may be wrong. Per the germline V gene, CDR1 is PRHDT and CDR2 is FYEKMQ (reference sequence). The length of the CDR3 is 13 residues. This chain's CDR3 is CASSLAEDGKLFF. The DNA of the CDR3 is TGTGCCAGCAGCTTAGCTGAGGACGGGAAGCTGTTTTTT.

This clonotype has a handful of counts. The gene calls are TRBV15 and TRBJ2-7; 9 bases are a match to TRBD1. Unmatched junction bases numbered 10, after V lost 0 bases and J lost 4 bases. The CDR3 spans 17 residues. Germline CDR1 is LNHNV and CDR2 is YYDKDF (reference sequence). The CDR3 nucleotides read TGTGCCACCAGCAGAGATATCCCCGGGACAGGGAATTACGAGCAGTACTTC. Its protein product is CATSRDIPGTGNYEQYF.

In regard to this clonotype: Since a much larger clone is just one base distant, this may be a read error. A read error is likely, as this CDR3 ends without the conserved phenylalanine or tryptophan. This chain joins TRBV6-2 or TRBV6-3 and TRBJ1-2; D is perhaps TRBD1 (5 bases). Trimming cost V 5 bases and J 7 bases, with 17 bases left between them. The CDR3 spans 14 residues. The germline gives CDR1 MNHEY, CDR2 SVGEGT. The CDR3 DNA sequence: TGTGCCAGCAGTATTACGGGGGAGATGGGTGGCTACACCCTC. Its protein is CASSITGEMGGYTL.

The rearrangement joins TRBV30 to TRBJ1-6; D gene uncertain. The CDR3 runs to 14 residues. The V end was cut by 7 bases, the J end by 8 bases, with 18 bases between. Germline loops: CDR1 GTSNPN, CDR2 SVGIG (reference sequence). For the CDR3, the DNA is TGTGCCTCCAGCAGACTGCCGGATCATTCACCCCTCCACTTT. Translation: CASSRLPDHSPLHF. Looking up the rest from reference TRBV30 and TRBJ1-6 gives the full variable domain: SQTIHQWPATLVQPVGSPLSLECTVEGTSNPNLYWYRQAAGRGLQLLFYSVGIGQISSEVPQNLSASRPQDRQFILSSKKLLLSDSGFYLCASSRLPDHSPLHFGNGTRLTVT.

The CDR3 DNA is TGTGCCAGCTCACCAACTATGGAGGGGGATGAAAAACTGTTTTTT. It encodes CASSPTMEGDEKLFF. The chain has TRBV18 and TRBJ1-4; TRBD1 might be the D (6 bases). The V and J ends lost 2 bases and 6 bases respectively, with 13 bases between them. Germline loops: CDR1 KGHSH, CDR2 LQKENI. The CDR3 consists of 15 residues.

This clonotype was observed many times. The gene calls are TRBV18 and TRBJ1-1; 7 nucleotides line up with TRBD1. CDR1 is KGHSH, CDR2 LQKENI, per germline. The CDR3 covers 14 residues. Germline trimming cut 3 bases from V and 1 base from J; bases unmatched to any gene: 2. Here the CDR3 DNA reads TGTGCCAGCTCACCGGGGGACAGGAACACTGAAGCTTTCTTT. It is translated as CASSPGDRNTEAFF.

This clonotype was counted only a few times. V usage is TRBV12-3 or TRBV12-4 and J usage is TRBJ1-3; D uncertain. This CDR3 is built from 15 residues. V lost 6 bases to trimming and J lost 0 bases, with 12 bases between them. In DNA form, the CDR3 reads TGTGCCAGCAGCCGCTTTCGTTCCTCTGGAAACACCATATATTTT. Protein product: CASSRFRSSGNTIYF.

Comment on this clonotype: Being one base from a much bigger clone, this may be a read error. The chain has TRBV3-1 and TRBJ2-4, with D perhaps TRBD1 or TRBD2 (5 bases each). The V gene's germline CDR1 is LGHDT and CDR2 YNNKEL (reference sequence). CDR3 length: 16 residues. V lost 4 bases and J lost 6, with 19 bases in between. CDR3 sequence (DNA): TGTGCCAGCAGCCGAGATTCCCGTGGGGGAATAAACATTCAGTACTTC. This gives the protein CASSRDSRGGINIQYF.

This clonotype was counted at least ten times. The gene calls are TRBV12-3 or TRBV12-4 and TRBJ2-3; perhaps TRBD1 as D (6 bases). The CDR3 sequence is 15 residues long. Trimming cost V 7 bases and J 3 bases, with 17 bases left between them. CDR3 bases: TGTGCCAGCATTACAGGGCCTAGTAGGACAGATACGCAGTATTTT. Its translation: CASITGPSRTDTQYF.

This clonotype was found many times. One end of the junction does not line up with germline, which may come from a read error. The CDR3 coding sequence is TGTGCCAGCAGTCAGCAGGGTAATCAGCCCCAGCATTTT. The encoded protein is CASSQQGNQPQHF. The rearrangement joins TRBV4-1 to TRBJ1-5; perhaps TRBD1 as D (5 bases). The CDR3 length is 13 residues. Per the germline V gene, CDR1 is MGHRA and CDR2 is YSYEKL.

In its sample, this clonotype was seen many times. This sequence joins TRBV20-1 and TRBJ2-5; D possibly uses TRBD1 or TRBD2 (6 bases each). CDR1 is DFQATT and CDR2 is SNEGSKA in the germline V gene (reference sequence). V was clipped by 6 bases and J by 5 bases, with 13 bases between them. CDR3 size: 12 residues. CDR3 in DNA: TGCAGTGCCCCGGACAGCGGGGAGACCCAGTACTTC. This encodes CSAPDSGETQYF.

This clonotype was seen a handful of times. The CDR3 coding sequence is TGTGCCAGCACCCAGGGGGCTCCCTATGGCTACACCTTC. As protein: CASTQGAPYGYTF. V and J are TRBV5-6 and TRBJ1-2; TRBD1 aligns across 8 bases. J was trimmed by 4 bases and V by 6 bases; bases with no gene match: 5. The CDR3 is 13 amino acids. Germline-derived CDR1 and CDR2 are SGHDT and YYEEEE.

This clonotype was detected only once. The chain combines TRBV9 with TRBJ1-5; perhaps TRBD1 as D (5 bases). CDR1 is SGDLS, CDR2 YYNGEE, per germline. This CDR3 has 15 residues. The V gene lost 6 bases and the J gene lost 6 bases, with 19 bases spanning the gap. In DNA form, the CDR3 reads TGTGCCAGCATTCCCCATCGCGGGGCTAGTCAGCCCCAGCATTTT. Its translation is CASIPHRGASQPQHF.

About this clonotype: Since a much larger clone is just one base distant, this may be a read error. The gene calls are TRBV3-1 and TRBJ2-5; a possible D gene is TRBD1 (6 bases). Per germline, CDR1 LGHDT and CDR2 YNNKEL (reference sequence). The CDR3 consists of 15 residues. CDR3 amino acids: CAGSPKPTGHGTQYF. In nucleotides, the CDR3 is TGTGCCGGCAGCCCTAAACCGACAGGCCATGGGACCCAGTACTTC.

This clonotype was found many times. V gene TRBV30 combines with J gene TRBJ1-5, with 8 nucleotides matching TRBD1. CDR1 and CDR2 from the germline V gene are GTSNPN and SVGIG (reference sequence). The CDR3 sequence is 14 residues long. After removal of 2 bases from V and 6 bases from J, the junction contained 6 bases not matched to a gene. The CDR3 spells CAWSLGQGGQPQHF. CDR3 nucleotides: TGTGCCTGGAGTCTCGGACAGGGCGGTCAGCCCCAGCATTTT.

With regard to this clonotype: Given a much more abundant clone one base away, this may be a read error. The CDR3 does not end in the conserved phenylalanine or tryptophan, so this is likely a read error. The genes are TRBV6-5 and TRBJ2-7; possibly TRBD1 for D (5 bases). Deletions cut 2 bases from V and 2 bases from J, with 7 bases between. Germline CDR1 reads MNHEY; CDR2 reads SVGAGI. The CDR3 is 13 amino acids. The CDR3 sequence: CASSYDRTYEQYY. DNA for the CDR3: TGTGCCAGCAGTTACGACAGAACCTACGAGCAGTACTAC.